This T cell receptor (beta chain) derives from a study of T cell repertoires in cytomegalovirus infection. In the study overall: CMV infection plus the matching HLA type was flagged by public TCR beta signatures.

V shed 5 bases and J 7 bases; nucleotides not matched to a gene: 4. Per the germline V gene, CDR1 is SGHNT and CDR2 is YYREEE (reference sequence). The CDR3 spans 12 residues. This clonotype was seen only a few times. What it binds is unknown. One entry per CDR3 protein results from TCRdb running MiXCR on the reads. The sample contains around 530,000 distinct CDR3 sequences, roughly 29% of which appear only once. Study-wide findings and caveats: Ex vivo, HLA-C-restricted CMV-specific TCR beta clonotypes prevailed over the rest of the response.

The specimen sequenced was PBMCs. V and J are TRBV5-4 and TRBJ1-2, with 8 bases lining up with TRBD1. The receptor was derived from a human donor in good health (CMV status not recorded). Some clones in this sample may be carry-over from other donors' samples. CDR3 region: CASSQTGGGYTF. CDR3 nucleotide sequence: TGTGCCAGCAGTCAAACAGGGGGTGGCTACACCTTC.